The 2 T cell receptor beta chains reported below all come from one sample, sequenced in a study of patients and donors after allogeneic stem cell transplantation (dated by TCRdb to the early 2020s). Library creation used RT-PCR. This sample was sequenced with a NextSeq 550. TCRdb took the public reads, trimmed them with fastp at Q25, ran MiXCR for clone calling and kept in-frame beta chains. Under each unique CDR3 protein, matching rows form one entry showing the most common genes and DNA. Across this sample there are approximately 200,000 distinct CDR3 sequences, with roughly 15% seen only once. The top ten clones comprise roughly 10% of the sample. Sequenced: blood, either unsorted or a sorted T cell fraction (not recorded which). These receptors were taken from a human donor who was either an allogeneic HSCT recipient or a stem cell or donor lymphocyte infusion donor (not recorded which). It is not recorded whose cells these are; they may come from a transplant donor.

This clonotype showed up many times. The J gene is TRBJ1-1, the V gene TRBV20-1, with 7 positions matching TRBD1. CDR3 length equals 16 residues. The junction had 13 bases not matched to a gene; V was cut back by 3 bases and J by 3 bases. The germline gives CDR1 DFQATT, CDR2 SNEGSKA (reference sequence). Here the CDR3 reads CSARRGQISMDTEAFF. The CDR3 DNA sequence: TGCAGTGCTAGGAGGGGACAGATCTCTATGGACACTGAAGCTTTCTTT.

This clonotype was seen a handful of times. This chain links TRBV28 with TRBJ1-2; perhaps TRBD1 as D (6 bases). The CDR3 is 14 amino acids. V was cut by 4 bases and J by 8 bases, with 17 bases left in between. Germline values: CDR1 MDHEN, CDR2 SYDVKM. The CDR3 is CASSSFVGGEGYTF. The CDR3 region has the DNA TGTGCCAGCAGTTCCTTCGTAGGGGGAGAGGGCTACACCTTC.